One sample yielded the 22 T cell receptor beta chains listed below, sequenced in a study of blood T cell repertoires in COVID-19 (TCRdb year 2020). Libraries came from the immunoSEQ multiplex PCR assay. Held by TCRdb, this immuneACCESS table contains in-frame sequences only and omits some clones. Under half of the omission traces to an unresolved V gene where checked; the cause of the rest is unknown. Recorded for this sample are some 200,000 clones; about 83% of them occurred a single time. The ten largest account for 1.3% of the sample. The sample was peripheral blood. These receptors originate from a woman aged 25 to 45 with COVID-19, enrolled during active disease.

The gene calls are TRBV5-8 and TRBJ1-1, with 7 bases that match TRBD1. V shed 0 bases and J 0 bases; nucleotides not matched to a gene: 5. Germline-derived CDR1 and CDR2 are SGHTS and YDEGEE. The CDR3 contains 16 residues. This CDR3 reads CASSLVGQRLNTEAFF. CDR3 DNA sequence: TGTGCCAGCAGCTTGGTGGGACAGCGCCTGAACACTGAAGCTTTCTTT.

The genes are TRBV6-1 and TRBJ1-5, with a weak D call TRBD1 (5 bases). Germline V gene lookup returns CDR1 MNHNS and CDR2 SASEGT. V lost 2 bases and J lost 1, with 6 bases in between. This CDR3 spans 14 amino acids. The CDR3 DNA sequence: TGTGCCAGCAGTGAAAGGGGAAGCAATCAGCCCCAGCATTTT. This sequence encodes CASSERGSNQPQHF.

This rearrangement joins TRBV7-8 to TRBJ1-2; D possibly corresponds to TRBD1 (6 bases). The CDR3 has 14 amino acids. V lost 5 bases and J 2 bases, leaving 12 bases between the germline ends. Germline V lookup: CDR1 SGHVS, CDR2 FQNEAQ. CDR3 DNA: TGTGCCAGCAGCCCCGACAGGCGAAACTATGGCTACACCTTC. Amino acid sequence: CASSPDRRNYGYTF.

This chain connects TRBV7-9 to TRBJ2-5; TRBD2 might be the D (6 bases). Germline V CDR1 and CDR2: SEHNR, FQNEAQ (reference sequence). The CDR3 loop spans 16 amino acids. Deletions cut 2 bases from V and 2 bases from J, with 15 bases between. CDR3 loop: CASSLIGKRVQETQYF. The DNA of the CDR3 is TGTGCCAGCAGCTTAATCGGGAAGCGGGTTCAAGAGACCCAGTACTTC.

The chain carries TRBV7-2 and TRBJ2-1, with a possible D match to TRBD1 (5 bases). Germline CDR1 SGHTA, CDR2 FQGNSA. Trimming took 5 bases from V and 6 from J, leaving 14 bases between them. The length of the CDR3 is 14 residues. CDR3 DNA sequence: TGTGCCAGCAGCCCGAACTTTCAGGGCAATGAGCAGTTCTTC. This codes for CASSPNFQGNEQFF.

V is TRBV2 and J is TRBJ1-1; maybe TRBD1 (6 bases). Germline loops: CDR1 SNHLY, CDR2 FYNNEI. The CDR3 runs 14 residues. The V end lost 4 bases, the J end lost 7 bases, and 16 bases lay between the germline ends. The CDR3: CASSALTSDSEAFF. CDR3 DNA sequence: TGTGCCAGCAGTGCTCTAACTTCGGACAGTGAAGCTTTCTTT.

This rearrangement joins TRBV9 to TRBJ2-7, with 13 bases fitting TRBD2. V shed 4 bases, J shed 3 bases, and the junction held 10 bases outside the gene matches. This CDR3 has 17 residues. The germline CDR1 and CDR2 sequences are SGDLS and YYNGEE. The CDR3: CASSLGLAGATLYEQYF. DNA of the CDR3: TGTGCCAGCAGCCTCGGACTAGCGGGAGCCACACTCTACGAGCAGTACTTC.

The chain combines TRBV18 with TRBJ2-4; 7 bases are shared with TRBD1. The CDR3 totals 16 residues. The V gene's germline CDR1 is KGHSH and CDR2 LQKENI. V lost 4 bases, J lost 3 bases, and 9 bases stayed unmatched. CDR3 amino acids: CASSQLGDSDKNIQYF. DNA of the CDR3: TGTGCCAGCTCACAACTGGGGGACAGCGACAAAAACATTCAGTACTTC.

As DNA, the CDR3 is TGTGCCAGCAGCCCCTCGGCAGGGAACTCTCTCAATGAGCAGTTCTTC. Its protein product is CASSPSAGNSLNEQFF. This chain uses TRBV27 with TRBJ2-1; a weak D match, TRBD1 (5 bases). The CDR3 length is 16 residues. V was trimmed by 6 bases and J by 6 bases, leaving 21 bases between them. The germline gives CDR1 MNHEY, CDR2 SMNVEV (reference sequence).

J is TRBJ2-7 and V is TRBV5-4; 10 bases match TRBD2. Germline trimming cut 5 bases from V and 5 bases from J; bases unmatched to any gene: 10. Germline-derived CDR1 and CDR2 are SGHNT and YYREEE (reference sequence). This CDR3 contains 15 residues. This chain's CDR3 is CASSKTSLAGDEQYF. The CDR3 DNA reads as TGTGCCAGCAGTAAGACGTCGCTAGCGGGAGACGAGCAGTACTTC. Full variable domain (remainder filled in from reference TRBV5-4 and TRBJ2-7): ETGVTQSPTHLIKTRGQQVTLRCSSQSGHNTVSWYQQALGQGPQFIFQYYREEENGRGNFPPRFSGLQFPNYSSELNVNALELDDSALYLCASSKTSLAGDEQYFGPGTRLTVT.

The chain is built from TRBV15 and TRBJ2-2, with D possibly TRBD2 on 7 matching bases. V lost 3 bases, J lost 6 bases, and 8 bases lay in between. This CDR3 contains 13 residues. CDR1 and CDR2 from the germline V gene are LNHNV and YYDKDF (reference sequence). The CDR3, as DNA: TGTGCCACCAGCAGGGGGGGGCCCGGGGAGCTGTTTTTT. Translating it yields CATSRGGPGELFF.

This clone occurred once. The chain is built from TRBV5-4 and TRBJ1-6; possibly TRBD1 for D (6 bases). Germline-derived CDR1 and CDR2 are SGHNT and YYREEE (reference sequence). V was clipped by 0 bases and J by 7 bases, with 11 bases between them. This CDR3 spans 15 amino acids. The CDR3 nucleotides are TGTGCCAGCAGCTTGGATGGCAGGGGAAATTCACCCCTCCACTTT. Translation gives CASSLDGRGNSPLHF.

V and J are TRBV6-2 or TRBV6-3 and TRBJ2-1; 9 bases line up with TRBD2. The CDR3 contains 15 residues. Germline CDR1 reads MNHEY; CDR2 reads SVGEGT. V was pared by 1 base and J by 6 bases, with 4 bases of the junction left unmatched. The CDR3 coding sequence is TGTGCCAGCAGTTACTTAGGGACTAGCCTCAATGAGCAGTTCTTC. It codes for CASSYLGTSLNEQFF.

The chain uses TRBV30 and TRBJ2-1, with 14 nucleotides matching TRBD2. The CDR3 sequence is 19 residues long. V trimming: 4 bases; J trimming: 2 bases; junction bases outside the gene matches: 13. Germline V gene lookup returns CDR1 GTSNPN and CDR2 SVGIG (reference sequence). The CDR3 coding sequence is TGTGCCTGGACGGCGACTAGCGGGAGGGCAGTACGAGCCTACAATGAGCAGTTCTTC. This gives the protein CAWTATSGRAVRAYNEQFF.

The chain links TRBV9 to TRBJ2-1; D is possibly TRBD2 (6 bases). V was shortened by 0 bases and J by 6 bases, with 10 bases between the two germline ends. Germline lookup yields CDR1 SGDLS and CDR2 YYNGEE. This CDR3 has 14 amino acids. CDR3 in amino acids: CASSVDLATNEQFF. CDR3 sequence (DNA): TGTGCCAGCAGCGTAGACCTAGCGACCAATGAGCAGTTCTTC. The whole variable domain, remainder taken from reference TRBV9 and TRBJ2-1, is DSGVTQTPKHLITATGQRVTLRCSPRSGDLSVYWYQQSLDQGLQFLIQYYNGEERAKGNILERFSAQQFPDLHSELNLSSLELGDSALYFCASSVDLATNEQFFGPGTRLTVL.

This sequence joins TRBV19 and TRBJ1-5; a possible D gene is TRBD1 (5 bases). Looked up from germline, CDR1 is LNHDA and CDR2 is SQIVND (reference sequence). V shed 10 bases and J shed 1 base, with 11 bases lying between them. The CDR3 is 13 residues long. The CDR3 protein is CATSTGSNQPQHF. CDR3 DNA: TGTGCCACCTCAACAGGCAGCAATCAGCCCCAGCATTTT.

This chain uses TRBV7-3 with TRBJ1-1; 7 nucleotides agree with TRBD1. Germline CDR1 and CDR2: SGHTA and FQGTGA. CDR3 length equals 17 residues. The junction had 16 bases not matched to a gene; V was cut back by 9 bases and J by 0 bases. CDR3 residues: CASINLGAGTVNTEAFF. CDR3 coding DNA: TGTGCCAGTATCAACCTCGGGGCAGGGACAGTGAACACTGAAGCTTTCTTT.

The chain links TRBV28 to TRBJ2-2; D is ambiguous. V was pared by 3 bases and J by 7 bases, with 6 bases between. The CDR3 sequence is 12 residues long. The germline V gene encodes CDR1 MDHEN and CDR2 SYDVKM. CDR3 in DNA: TGTGCCAGCAGTTTTCGTATCGGGGAGCTGTTTTTT. Translating gives CASSFRIGELFF.

This clone appeared a single time. The chain is built from TRBV5-1 and TRBJ2-3; 7 positions match TRBD1. Germline lookup yields CDR1 SGHRS and CDR2 YFSETQ. CDR3 length: 15 amino acids. V shed 2 bases and J 3 bases; nucleotides not matched to a gene: 6. The CDR3 loop is CASSFPTGDTDTQYF. In DNA form, the CDR3 reads TGCGCCAGCAGCTTCCCCACAGGGGATACAGATACGCAGTATTTT.

This clone was detected only once. The rearrangement joins TRBV24-1 to TRBJ2-1; 8 bases line up with TRBD2. The germline CDR1 and CDR2 sequences are KGHDR and SFDVKD. This CDR3 is 16 amino acids long. The V segment lost 3 bases and the J segment 6 bases; nucleotides outside the gene matches: 9. In DNA form, the CDR3 reads TGTGCCACCAGTGATCCCGGGACTAGTGGGCCCAATGAGCAGTTCTTC. Translated: CATSDPGTSGPNEQFF.

This clone came up a few times. The chain couples TRBV7-2 to TRBJ1-6; no clear D. Trimming took off 2 bases at V and 8 bases at J, with 7 bases between the two ends. Germline V lookup: CDR1 SGHTA, CDR2 FQGNSA. This CDR3 has 13 residues. The CDR3 protein is CASSLQEYSPLHF. As DNA, the CDR3 is TGTGCCAGCAGCTTACAGGAATATTCACCCCTCCACTTT.

The chain links TRBV11-1 to TRBJ1-1; D is undetermined. The germline V gene encodes CDR1 SGHAT and CDR2 FQDESV (reference sequence). This CDR3 spans 13 amino acids. V dropped 3 bases and J dropped 1 base, with 6 bases sitting between them. The CDR3 spells CASSLSKNTEAFF. The CDR3 bases are TGTGCCAGCAGCTTGTCTAAGAACACTGAAGCTTTCTTT.